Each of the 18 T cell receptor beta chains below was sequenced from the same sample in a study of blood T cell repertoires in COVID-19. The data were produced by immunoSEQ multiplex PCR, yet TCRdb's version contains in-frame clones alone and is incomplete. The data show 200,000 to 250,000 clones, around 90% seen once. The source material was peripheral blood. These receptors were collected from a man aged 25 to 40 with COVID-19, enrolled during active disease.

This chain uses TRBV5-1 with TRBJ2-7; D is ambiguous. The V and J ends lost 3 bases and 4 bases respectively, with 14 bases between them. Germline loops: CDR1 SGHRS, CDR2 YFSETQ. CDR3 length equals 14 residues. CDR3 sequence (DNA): TGCGCCAGCAGCTGGAGCCTAGACGTATACGAGCAGTACTTC. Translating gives CASSWSLDVYEQYF.

CDR3 loop: CASSLRTGEGYTF. DNA of the CDR3: TGCGCCAGCAGCCTTCGGACAGGGGAAGGCTACACCTTC. This chain connects TRBV5-1 to TRBJ1-2; 9 nucleotides agree with TRBD1. The V and J ends lost 4 bases and 8 bases, in that order; junction bases with no gene match: 6. The germline CDR1 and CDR2 sequences are SGHRS and YFSETQ. CDR3 length equals 13 residues.

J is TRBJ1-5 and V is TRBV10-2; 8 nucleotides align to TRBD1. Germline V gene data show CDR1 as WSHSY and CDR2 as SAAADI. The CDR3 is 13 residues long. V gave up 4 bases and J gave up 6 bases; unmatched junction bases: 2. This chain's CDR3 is CASSVDRGQPQHF. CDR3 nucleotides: TGCGCCAGCAGTGTTGACAGGGGTCAGCCCCAGCATTTT.

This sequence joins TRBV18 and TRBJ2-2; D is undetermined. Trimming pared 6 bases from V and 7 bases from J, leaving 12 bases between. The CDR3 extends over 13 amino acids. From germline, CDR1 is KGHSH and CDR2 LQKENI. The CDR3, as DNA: TGTGCCAGCTCGTCTATTGGTGACGGGGAGCTGTTTTTT. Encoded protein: CASSSIGDGELFF.

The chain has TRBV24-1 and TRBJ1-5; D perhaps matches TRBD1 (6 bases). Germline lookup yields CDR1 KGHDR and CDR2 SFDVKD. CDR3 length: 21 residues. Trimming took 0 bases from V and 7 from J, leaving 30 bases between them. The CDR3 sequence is CATSDLRIIGEGGIDFQPQHF. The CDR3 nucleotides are TGTGCCACCAGTGATTTGCGAATAATTGGAGAAGGGGGAATTGACTTCCAGCCCCAGCATTTT.

CDR3 amino acids: CASSVQSGGFSGNTIYF. The CDR3 DNA reads as TGTGCCAGCAGCGTACAGTCCGGGGGTTTCTCTGGAAACACCATATATTTT. J is TRBJ1-3 and V is TRBV9; tentative D call: TRBD1 (5 bases). Germline V gene lookup returns CDR1 SGDLS and CDR2 YYNGEE. The CDR3 runs 17 residues. Trimming removed 1 base from V and 0 bases from J, with 14 bases in between. The full variable domain, rest sourced from reference TRBV9 and TRBJ1-3, is DSGVTQTPKHLITATGQRVTLRCSPRSGDLSVYWYQQSLDQGLQFLIQYYNGEERAKGNILERFSAQQFPDLHSELNLSSLELGDSALYFCASSVQSGGFSGNTIYFGEGSWLTVV.

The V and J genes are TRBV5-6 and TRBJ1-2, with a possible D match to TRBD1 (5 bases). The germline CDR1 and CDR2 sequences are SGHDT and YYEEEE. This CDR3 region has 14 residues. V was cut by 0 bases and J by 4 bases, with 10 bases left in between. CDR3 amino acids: CASSLDRPIYGYTF. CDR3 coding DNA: TGTGCCAGCAGCTTGGACAGGCCAATCTATGGCTACACCTTC.

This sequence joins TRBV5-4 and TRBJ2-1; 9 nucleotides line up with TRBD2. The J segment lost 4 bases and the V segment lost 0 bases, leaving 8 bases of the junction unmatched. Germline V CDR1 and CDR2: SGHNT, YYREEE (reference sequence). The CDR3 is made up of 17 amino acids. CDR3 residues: CASSLDLLRGGYNEQFF. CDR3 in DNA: TGTGCCAGCAGCTTGGATTTATTGCGGGGGGGTTACAATGAGCAGTTCTTC. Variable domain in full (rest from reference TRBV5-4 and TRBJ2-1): ETGVTQSPTHLIKTRGQQVTLRCSSQSGHNTVSWYQQALGQGPQFIFQYYREEENGRGNFPPRFSGLQFPNYSSELNVNALELDDSALYLCASSLDLLRGGYNEQFFGPGTRLTVL.

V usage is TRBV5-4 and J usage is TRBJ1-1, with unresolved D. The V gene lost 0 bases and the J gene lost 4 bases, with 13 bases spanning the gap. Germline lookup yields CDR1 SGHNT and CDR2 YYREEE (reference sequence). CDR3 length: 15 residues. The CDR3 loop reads CASSLGHPDRTEAFF. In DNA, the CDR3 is TGTGCCAGCAGCTTGGGACACCCCGATCGCACTGAAGCTTTCTTT.

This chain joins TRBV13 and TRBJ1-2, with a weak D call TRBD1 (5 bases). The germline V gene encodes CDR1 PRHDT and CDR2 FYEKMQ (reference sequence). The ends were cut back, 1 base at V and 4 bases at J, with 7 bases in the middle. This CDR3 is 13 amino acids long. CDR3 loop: CASSLEGVYGYTF. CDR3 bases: TGTGCCAGCAGCTTAGAAGGGGTCTATGGCTACACCTTC.

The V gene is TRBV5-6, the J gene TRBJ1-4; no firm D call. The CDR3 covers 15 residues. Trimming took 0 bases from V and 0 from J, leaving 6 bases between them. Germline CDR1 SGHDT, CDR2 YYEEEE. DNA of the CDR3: TGTGCCAGCAGCTTGGTTAGCCCAACTAATGAAAAACTGTTTTTT. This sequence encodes CASSLVSPTNEKLFF.

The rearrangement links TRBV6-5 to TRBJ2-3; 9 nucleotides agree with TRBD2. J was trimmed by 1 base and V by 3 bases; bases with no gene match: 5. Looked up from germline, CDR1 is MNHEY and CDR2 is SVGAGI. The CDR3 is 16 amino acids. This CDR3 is CASSYGRGGRTDTQYF. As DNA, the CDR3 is TGTGCCAGCAGTTATGGGCGGGGGGGACGCACAGATACGCAGTATTTT.

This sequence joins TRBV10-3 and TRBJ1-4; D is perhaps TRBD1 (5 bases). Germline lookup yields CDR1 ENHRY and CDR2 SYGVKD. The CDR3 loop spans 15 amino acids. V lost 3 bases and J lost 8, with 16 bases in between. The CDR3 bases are TGTGCCATCAGTGAACGTGCAGGGTGGGGAGAAAAACTGTTTTTT. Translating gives CAISERAGWGEKLFF.

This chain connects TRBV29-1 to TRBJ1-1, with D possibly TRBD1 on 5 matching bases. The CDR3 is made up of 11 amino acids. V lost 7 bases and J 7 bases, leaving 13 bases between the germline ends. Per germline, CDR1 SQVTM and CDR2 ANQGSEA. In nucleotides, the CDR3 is TGCAGCGGATCGGTGGGGGGTGAAGCTTTCTTT. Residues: CSGSVGGEAFF.

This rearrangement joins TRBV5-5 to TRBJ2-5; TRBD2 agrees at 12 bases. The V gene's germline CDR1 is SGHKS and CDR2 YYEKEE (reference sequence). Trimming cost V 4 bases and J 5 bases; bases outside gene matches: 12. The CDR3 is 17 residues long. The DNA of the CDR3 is TGTGCCAGCAGCAACACCCCTAGCGGGGGGGCCCAGGAGACCCAGTACTTC. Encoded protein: CASSNTPSGGAQETQYF. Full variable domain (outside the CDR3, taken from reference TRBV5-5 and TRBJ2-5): DAGVTQSPTHLIKTRGQQVTLRCSPISGHKSVSWYQQVLGQGPQFIFQYYEKEERGRGNFPDRFSARQFPNYSSELNVNALLLGDSALYLCASSNTPSGGAQETQYFGPGTRLLVL.

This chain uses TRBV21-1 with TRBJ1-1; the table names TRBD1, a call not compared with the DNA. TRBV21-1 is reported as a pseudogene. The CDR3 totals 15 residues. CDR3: CASSTHRDRDVGAFF. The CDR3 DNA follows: TGTGCCAGCAGCACGCACCGGGACAGGGATGTGGGAGCTTTCTTT.

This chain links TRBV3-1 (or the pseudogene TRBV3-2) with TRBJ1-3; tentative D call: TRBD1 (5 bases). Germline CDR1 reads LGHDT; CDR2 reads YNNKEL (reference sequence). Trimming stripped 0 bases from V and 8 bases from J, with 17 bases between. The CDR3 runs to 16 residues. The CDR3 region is CASSQEGGKRGYTIYF. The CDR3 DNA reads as TGTGCCAGCAGCCAAGAGGGGGGAAAAAGGGGCTACACCATATATTTT.

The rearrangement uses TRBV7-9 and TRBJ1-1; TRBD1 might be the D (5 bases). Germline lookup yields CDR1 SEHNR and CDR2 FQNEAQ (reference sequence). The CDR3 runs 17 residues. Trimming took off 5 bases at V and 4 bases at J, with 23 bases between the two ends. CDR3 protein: CASSPRVRRLGRTEAFF. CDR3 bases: TGTGCCAGCAGCCCCAGGGTGAGACGGCTGGGGCGCACTGAAGCTTTCTTT.